This section outlines one T cell receptor (beta chain) sequence together with its context. Its specificity is not known. The data are from a study of cytomegalovirus exposure and HLA in healthy donors. Overall study results and limits: According to the study, around 180 TCR beta chains were cytomegalovirus-associated. A later analysis found first-cohort TCR clusters tended to co-occur in the 120 validation repertoires.

The CDR3 contains 12 residues. Germline-derived CDR1 and CDR2 are MNHEY and SVGAGI. V lost 2 bases, J lost 7 bases, and 8 bases lay in between. Sequencing was performed with immunoSEQ multiplex PCR; in TCRdb, only in-frame clones are kept and a portion is missing. Seen here are approximately 150,000 clones, approximately 88% observed once, and the top ten hold 4.5% to 5.5%. The chain uses TRBV6-5 and TRBJ1-2; D remains unclear. Sequenced: PBMCs. The receptor was derived from a man younger than 30 in good health and CMV-seropositive. CDR3 in DNA: TGTGCCAGCAGTTACGCGGGATCTGGCTACACCTTC. This gives the protein CASSYAGSGYTF.